In its sample, the clone carrying this TCR beta chain was seen a few times. TCRdb processed the RT-PCR reads anew with MiXCR; each CDR3 protein has one entry. The table has more than 600,000 distinct CDR3 sequences, 13% to 15% seen once. Germline values: CDR1 SQVTM, CDR2 ANQGSEA. The CDR3 is 10 residues long. V was clipped by 6 bases and J by 4 bases, with 6 bases between them. The TCR originated in a female donor in good health, serving as a healthy control. What was sequenced was memory CD4+ T cells from blood. The V gene is TRBV29-1, the J gene TRBJ2-5; D call uncertain. This chain's CDR3 is CSVRIETQYF. The CDR3, as DNA: TGCAGCGTAAGGATAGAGACCCAGTACTTC. Filled out from reference TRBV29-1 and TRBJ2-5, the complete variable domain reads SAVISQKPSRDICQRGTSLTIQCQVDSQVTMMFWYRQQPGQSLTLIATANQGSEATYESGFVIDKFPISRPNLTFSTLTVSNMSPEDSSIYLCSVRIETQYFGPGTRLLVL.